Presented here are 24 T cell receptor beta chains from one specimen sequenced in a study of patients and donors after allogeneic stem cell transplantation. Each CDR3 protein is one row after TCRdb ran MiXCR on the RT-PCR reads. The sample includes around 170,000 distinct CDR3 sequences, approximately 24% seen only once; the top ten take 25% to 30%. Sequenced input: blood, either unsorted or a sorted T cell fraction (not recorded which). Receptor source: a human donor who was either an allogeneic HSCT recipient or a stem cell or donor lymphocyte infusion donor (not recorded which). It is not recorded whose cells these are; they may come from a transplant donor.

This clonotype was found many times. V and J are TRBV9 and TRBJ2-7; 9 bases map to TRBD2. The V gene end was trimmed by 0 bases and the J gene end by 0 bases; junction bases not matched to a gene: 7. The CDR3 has 17 amino acids. Per germline, CDR1 SGDLS and CDR2 YYNGEE. Written as DNA, the CDR3 is TGTGCCAGCAGCGTAGGGGCTAGCGGGGATAGCTCCTACGAGCAGTACTTC. This codes for CASSVGASGDSSYEQYF.

This clonotype was counted between two and nine times. V and J are TRBV5-1 and TRBJ1-1; 8 nucleotides align to TRBD1. The germline V gene has CDR1 SGHRS and CDR2 YFSETQ. The CDR3 is made up of 13 amino acids. Trimming removed 3 bases from V and 7 bases from J; junction bases left unmatched: 5. The CDR3 region is CASSSQGAGEAFF. The DNA for the CDR3 is TGCGCCAGCAGCTCCCAGGGGGCAGGTGAAGCTTTCTTT.

V gene TRBV30 combines with J gene TRBJ2-3, with 10 bases identical to TRBD2. The ends lost 4 bases at V and 6 bases at J; junction bases unmatched: 7. The germline V gene has CDR1 GTSNPN and CDR2 SVGIG (reference sequence). The CDR3 totals 14 residues. The CDR3 nucleotides read TGTGCCTGGACTCCGGGACTAGCGCTGGATACGCAGTATTTT. It encodes CAWTPGLALDTQYF.

There are a few counts of this clonotype. This chain uses TRBV4-1 with TRBJ1-1; D remains unclear. Per the germline V gene, CDR1 is MGHRA and CDR2 is YSYEKL. The V end was cut by 4 bases, the J end by 4 bases, with 10 bases between. The CDR3 totals 13 residues. This CDR3 reads CASSPKLTTEAFF. CDR3 nucleotide sequence: TGCGCCAGCAGCCCCAAATTAACCACTGAAGCTTTCTTT.

This clonotype was picked up a small number of times. This sequence joins TRBV6-1 and TRBJ2-7, with TRBD2 as a possible D gene (5 bases). V lost 1 base and J lost 3, with 7 bases in between. The CDR3 has 13 amino acids. Germline V CDR1 and CDR2: MNHNS, SASEGT. The CDR3: CASSEDGIYEQYF. The CDR3, as DNA: TGTGCCAGCAGTGAAGACGGGATCTACGAGCAGTACTTC.

J is TRBJ2-3 and V is TRBV20-1; either TRBD1 or TRBD2 may fit D (5 bases each). Germline CDR1 and CDR2: DFQATT and SNEGSKA (reference sequence). V gave up 0 bases and J gave up 0 bases, with 10 bases separating them. The CDR3 totals 15 residues. The CDR3 protein is CSARDWGWSTDTQYF. CDR3 in DNA: TGCAGTGCTAGAGATTGGGGGTGGAGCACAGATACGCAGTATTTT.

This clonotype was counted a few times. The chain is built from TRBV4-1 and TRBJ2-3; D may be TRBD2 (6 bases). Germline CDR1 is MGHRA and CDR2 is YSYEKL. V lost 4 bases and J lost 5, with 10 bases in between. CDR3 size: 13 residues. The CDR3 coding sequence is TGCGCCAGCAGCCCTCCGGGGGAAGATACGCAGTATTTT. Translated, it gives CASSPPGEDTQYF.

The chain is built from TRBV29-1 and TRBJ1-1; D remains unclear. This CDR3 has 11 amino acids. Germline V lookup: CDR1 SQVTM, CDR2 ANQGSEA. Trimming cost V 2 bases and J 12 bases, with 13 bases left between them. The CDR3 here is CSVESAVGTFF. CDR3 sequence (DNA): TGCAGCGTTGAATCGGCGGTCGGGACTTTCTTT.

The sample holds a few counts of this clonotype. The V gene is TRBV7-7, the J gene TRBJ2-3; D is possibly TRBD2 (5 bases). This CDR3 is built from 15 residues. The ends were cut back, 1 base at V and 1 base at J, with 9 bases in the middle. Per the germline V gene, CDR1 is SSHAT and CDR2 is FNYEAQ (reference sequence). The CDR3 reads CASSLGGSGTDTQYF. The DNA for the CDR3 is TGTGCCAGCAGCTTAGGTGGGAGCGGCACAGATACGCAGTATTTT.

This sequence joins TRBV7-2 and TRBJ1-1; TRBD1 matches 8 bases. There are 15 residues in the CDR3. After removal of 3 bases from V and 4 bases from J, the junction contained 7 bases not matched to a gene. In germline, CDR1 is SGHTA, CDR2 FQGNSA. In nucleotides, the CDR3 is TGTGCCAGCAGCTTCCAGGGGGCGCTTGTCACTGAAGCTTTCTTT. Protein product: CASSFQGALVTEAFF. Full variable domain (remainder filled in from reference TRBV7-2 and TRBJ1-1): GAGVSQSPSNKVTEKGKDVELRCDPISGHTALYWYRQSLGQGLEFLIYFQGNSAPDKSGLPSDRFSAERTGGSVSTLTIQRTQQEDSAVYLCASSFQGALVTEAFFGQGTRLTVV.

This clonotype was counted many times. The chain joins TRBV5-1 to TRBJ1-2; no clear D gene. Deletions cut 2 bases from V and 4 bases from J, with 12 bases between. This CDR3 comprises 14 residues. CDR1 and CDR2 (germline): SGHRS, YFSETQ. CDR3 sequence reads: CASSFQWGSYGYTF. CDR3 nucleotides: TGCGCCAGCAGCTTTCAGTGGGGAAGCTATGGCTACACCTTC.

The genes are TRBV5-5 and TRBJ2-3; D call uncertain. Germline CDR1 is SGHKS and CDR2 is YYEKEE (reference sequence). The CDR3 sequence is 17 residues long. Trimming pared 4 bases from V and 3 bases from J, leaving 21 bases between. CDR3 loop: CASSNHPQTVKTDTQYF. The CDR3 nucleotides read TGTGCCAGCAGCAACCACCCCCAGACTGTCAAGACAGATACGCAGTATTTT.

The V gene is TRBV9, the J gene TRBJ2-2; D is undetermined. Germline-derived CDR1 and CDR2 are SGDLS and YYNGEE. V was cut by 7 bases and J by 0 bases, with 16 bases left in between. CDR3 length: 16 residues. The CDR3 DNA sequence: TGTGCCAGCCCCAGCGTAGGGCATACGAACACCGGGGAGCTGTTTTTT. Residues: CASPSVGHTNTGELFF.

The chain couples TRBV5-6 to TRBJ1-1; D unresolved. V shed 3 bases and J shed 2 bases, with 2 bases lying between them. CDR1 SGHDT and CDR2 YYEEEE come from the germline V gene. This CDR3 comprises 11 residues. The CDR3 DNA follows: TGTGCCAGCAGCTCCAACACTGAAGCTTTCTTT. Its translation is CASSSNTEAFF.

The chain is built from TRBV12-3 or TRBV12-4 and TRBJ2-1; 7 bases match TRBD1. The CDR3 is 14 residues long. V was pared by 5 bases and J by 4 bases, with 5 bases of the junction left unmatched. CDR3: CASSLDRAYNEQFF. CDR3 nucleotide sequence: TGTGCCAGCAGTCTAGACAGGGCGTACAATGAGCAGTTCTTC.

The chain joins TRBV20-1 to TRBJ1-5, with D uncertain. V was trimmed by 0 bases and J by 0 bases, leaving 9 bases between them. This CDR3 contains 15 residues. Germline V gene sequence: CDR1 DFQATT, CDR2 SNEGSKA (reference sequence). CDR3 amino acids: CSARDLRDSNQPQHF. CDR3 DNA sequence: TGCAGTGCTAGAGATTTGCGAGATAGCAATCAGCCCCAGCATTTT.

This chain uses TRBV15 with TRBJ1-4; D gene uncertain. Per germline, CDR1 LNHNV and CDR2 YYDKDF (reference sequence). Trimming cost V 5 bases and J 5 bases, with 12 bases left between them. CDR3 length equals 14 residues. The CDR3 DNA follows: TGTGCCACCAGCTTCCGCGGGCCGAATGAAAAACTGTTTTTT. Its translation is CATSFRGPNEKLFF.

The chain links TRBV5-1 to TRBJ1-2, with D uncertain. V lost 5 bases and J 3 bases, leaving 14 bases between the germline ends. This CDR3 region has 14 residues. The V gene's germline CDR1 is SGHRS and CDR2 YFSETQ. Written as DNA, the CDR3 is TGCGCCAGCAGTCTCGCGGTTTATGACTATGGCTACACCTTC. Amino acid sequence: CASSLAVYDYGYTF.

This clonotype showed up just a few times. This chain joins TRBV5-1 and TRBJ2-3, with D perhaps TRBD1 (6 bases). The length of the CDR3 is 16 residues. Between the trimmed V and J ends, which lost 0 bases and 4 bases, there was a span of 15 bases. From germline, CDR1 is SGHRS and CDR2 YFSETQ. CDR3 residues: CASSLASDSTADTQYF. The CDR3 DNA is TGCGCCAGCAGCTTGGCCTCGGACAGCACCGCAGATACGCAGTATTTT.

The chain recombines TRBV12-3 or TRBV12-4 with TRBJ2-2, with TRBD2 matching over 7 bases. The V segment lost 5 bases and the J segment 5 bases; nucleotides outside the gene matches: 11. CDR3 length: 16 residues. The DNA for the CDR3 is TGTGCCAGCAGTACGGGGACGGCGGGAGAGACCGGGGAGCTGTTTTTT. Amino acids: CASSTGTAGETGELFF.

The chain combines TRBV7-6 with TRBJ2-2; the D is unclear. The V gene's germline CDR1 is SGHVS and CDR2 FNYEAQ. V dropped 1 base and J dropped 1 base, with 10 bases sitting between them. The CDR3 totals 16 residues. The CDR3 reads CASSLVLGGNTGELFF. Written as DNA, the CDR3 is TGTGCCAGCAGCTTAGTTCTTGGCGGGAACACCGGGGAGCTGTTTTTT.

This clonotype was found a few times. The rearrangement links TRBV6-5 to TRBJ1-2; 7 bases map to TRBD1. Trimming at V came to 8 bases and at J to 2 bases, leaving 8 bases not matched to a gene. CDR1 is MNHEY, CDR2 SVGAGI, per germline. The CDR3 is 14 amino acids. CDR3 in amino acids: CASRTRQGNYGYTF. CDR3 coding DNA: TGTGCCAGCCGAACCCGACAGGGCAACTATGGCTACACCTTC.

The sample holds a few counts of this clonotype. The CDR3 carries no conserved terminal phenylalanine or tryptophan, so it likely arises from a read error. It is unclear where the CDR3 begins or ends on the DNA, so no DNA is shown, and the CDR3 is as TCRdb lists it. The chain combines TRBV10-3 with TRBJ1-4. The V gene's germline CDR1 is ENHRY and CDR2 SYGVKD. The CDR3 numbers 12 amino acids, ends counted. The CDR3 spells CAISVDGRFISS.

This clonotype occurred once. Written as DNA, the CDR3 is TGTGCCAGCACCCACCTGGGGCCACAGGGTCTTTCCTACGAGCAGTACTTC. Protein sequence: CASTHLGPQGLSYEQYF. V gene TRBV27 combines with J gene TRBJ2-7; D may be TRBD1 (6 bases). V was shortened by 7 bases and J by 1 base, with 23 bases between the two germline ends. The germline V gene has CDR1 MNHEY and CDR2 SMNVEV (reference sequence). The CDR3 extends over 17 amino acids.